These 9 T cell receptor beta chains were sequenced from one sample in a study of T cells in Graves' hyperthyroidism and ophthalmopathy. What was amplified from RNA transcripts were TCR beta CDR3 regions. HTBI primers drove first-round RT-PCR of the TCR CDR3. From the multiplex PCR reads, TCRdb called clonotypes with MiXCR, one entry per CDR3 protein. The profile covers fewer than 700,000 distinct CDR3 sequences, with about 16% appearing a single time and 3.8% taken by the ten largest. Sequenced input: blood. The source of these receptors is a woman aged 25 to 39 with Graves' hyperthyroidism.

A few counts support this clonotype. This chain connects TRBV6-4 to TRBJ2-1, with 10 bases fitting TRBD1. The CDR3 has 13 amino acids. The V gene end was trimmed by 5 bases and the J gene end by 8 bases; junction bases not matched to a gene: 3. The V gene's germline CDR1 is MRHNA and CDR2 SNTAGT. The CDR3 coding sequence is TGTGCCAGCAGTAGGACAGGGGGGTATGAGCAGTTCTTC. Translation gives CASSRTGGYEQFF.

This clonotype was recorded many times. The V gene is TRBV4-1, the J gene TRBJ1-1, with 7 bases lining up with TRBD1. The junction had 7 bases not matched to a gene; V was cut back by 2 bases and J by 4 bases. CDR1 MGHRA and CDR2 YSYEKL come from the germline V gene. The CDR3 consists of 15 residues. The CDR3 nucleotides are TGCGCCAGCAGCCAACGTGACAGGGTGGGCACTGAAGCTTTCTTT. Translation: CASSQRDRVGTEAFF.

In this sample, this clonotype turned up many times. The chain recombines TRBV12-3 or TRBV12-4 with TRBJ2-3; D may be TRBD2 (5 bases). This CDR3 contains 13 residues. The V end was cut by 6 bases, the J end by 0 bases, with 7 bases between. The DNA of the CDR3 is TGTGCCAGCAGCCGGGGAAGCACAGATACGCAGTATTTT. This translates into CASSRGSTDTQYF.

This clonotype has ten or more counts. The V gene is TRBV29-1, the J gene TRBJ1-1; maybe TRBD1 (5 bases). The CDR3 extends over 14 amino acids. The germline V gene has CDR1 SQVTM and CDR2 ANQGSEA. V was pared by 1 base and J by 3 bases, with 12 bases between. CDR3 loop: CSVEGSGGDTEAFF. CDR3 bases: TGCAGCGTTGAAGGTAGTGGGGGAGACACTGAAGCTTTCTTT. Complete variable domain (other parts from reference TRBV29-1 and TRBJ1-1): SAVISQKPSRDICQRGTSLTIQCQVDSQVTMMFWYRQQPGQSLTLIATANQGSEATYESGFVIDKFPISRPNLTFSTLTVSNMSPEDSSIYLCSVEGSGGDTEAFFGQGTRLTVV.

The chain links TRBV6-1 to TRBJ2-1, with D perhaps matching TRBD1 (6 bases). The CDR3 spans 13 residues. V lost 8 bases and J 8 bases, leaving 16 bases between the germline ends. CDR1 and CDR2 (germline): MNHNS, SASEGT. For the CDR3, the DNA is TGTGCCAGCGAGGACAGTTTAGGCGATGAGCAGTTCTTC. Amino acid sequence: CASEDSLGDEQFF.

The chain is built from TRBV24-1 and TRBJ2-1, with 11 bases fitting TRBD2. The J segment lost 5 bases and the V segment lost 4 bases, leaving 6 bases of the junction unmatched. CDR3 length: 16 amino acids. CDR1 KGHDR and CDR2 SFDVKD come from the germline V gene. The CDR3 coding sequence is TGTGCCACCAGTGACGCCGGGACTAGCGGTAACAATGAGCAGTTCTTC. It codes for CATSDAGTSGNNEQFF.

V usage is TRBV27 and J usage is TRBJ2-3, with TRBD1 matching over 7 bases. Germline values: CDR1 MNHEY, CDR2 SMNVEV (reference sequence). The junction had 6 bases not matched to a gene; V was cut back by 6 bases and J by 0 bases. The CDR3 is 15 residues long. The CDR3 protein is CASRWRQGSTDTQYF. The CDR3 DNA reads TGTGCCAGCAGGTGGAGACAGGGCAGCACAGATACGCAGTATTTT.

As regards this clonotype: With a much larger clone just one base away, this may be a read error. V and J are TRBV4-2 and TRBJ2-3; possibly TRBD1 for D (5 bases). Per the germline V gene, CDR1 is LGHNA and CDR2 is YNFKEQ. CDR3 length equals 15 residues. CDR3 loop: CASSQDRRLTGTQYF. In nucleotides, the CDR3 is TGTGCCAGCAGCCAAGATAGACGGCTCACAGGTACGCAGTATTTT.

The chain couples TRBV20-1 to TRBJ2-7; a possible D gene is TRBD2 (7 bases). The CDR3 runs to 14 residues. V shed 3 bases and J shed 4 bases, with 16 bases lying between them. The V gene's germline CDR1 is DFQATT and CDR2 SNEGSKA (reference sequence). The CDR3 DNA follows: TGCAGTGCTAGCCACCGGGGGGCTGAGTACGAGCAGTACTTC. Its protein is CSASHRGAEYEQYF.